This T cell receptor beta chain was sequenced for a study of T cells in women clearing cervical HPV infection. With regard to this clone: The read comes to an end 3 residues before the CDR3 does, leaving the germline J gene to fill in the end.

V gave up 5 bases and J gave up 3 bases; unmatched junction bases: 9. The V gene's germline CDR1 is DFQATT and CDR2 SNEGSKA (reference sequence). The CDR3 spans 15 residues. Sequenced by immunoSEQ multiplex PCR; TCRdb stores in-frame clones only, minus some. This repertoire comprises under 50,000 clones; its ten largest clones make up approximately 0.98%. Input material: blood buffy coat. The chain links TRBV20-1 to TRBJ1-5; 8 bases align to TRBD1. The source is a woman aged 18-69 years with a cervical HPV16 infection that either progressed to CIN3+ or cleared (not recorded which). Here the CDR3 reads CSAPRTGRDNQPQHF. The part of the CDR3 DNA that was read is TGCAGTGCTCCTAGGACAGGGAGAGACAATCAGCCC.